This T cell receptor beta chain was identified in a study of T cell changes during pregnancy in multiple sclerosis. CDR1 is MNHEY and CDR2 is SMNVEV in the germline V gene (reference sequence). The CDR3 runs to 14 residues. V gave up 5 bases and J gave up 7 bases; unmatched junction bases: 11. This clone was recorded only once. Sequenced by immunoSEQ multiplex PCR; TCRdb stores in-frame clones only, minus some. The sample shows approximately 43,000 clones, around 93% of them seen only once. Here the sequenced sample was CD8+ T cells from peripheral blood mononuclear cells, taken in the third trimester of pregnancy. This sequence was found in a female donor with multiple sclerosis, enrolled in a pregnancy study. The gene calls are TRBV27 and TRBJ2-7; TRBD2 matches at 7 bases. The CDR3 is CASSPGGPPREQYF. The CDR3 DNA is TGTGCCAGCAGTCCGGGAGGACCGCCACGAGAGCAGTACTTC.